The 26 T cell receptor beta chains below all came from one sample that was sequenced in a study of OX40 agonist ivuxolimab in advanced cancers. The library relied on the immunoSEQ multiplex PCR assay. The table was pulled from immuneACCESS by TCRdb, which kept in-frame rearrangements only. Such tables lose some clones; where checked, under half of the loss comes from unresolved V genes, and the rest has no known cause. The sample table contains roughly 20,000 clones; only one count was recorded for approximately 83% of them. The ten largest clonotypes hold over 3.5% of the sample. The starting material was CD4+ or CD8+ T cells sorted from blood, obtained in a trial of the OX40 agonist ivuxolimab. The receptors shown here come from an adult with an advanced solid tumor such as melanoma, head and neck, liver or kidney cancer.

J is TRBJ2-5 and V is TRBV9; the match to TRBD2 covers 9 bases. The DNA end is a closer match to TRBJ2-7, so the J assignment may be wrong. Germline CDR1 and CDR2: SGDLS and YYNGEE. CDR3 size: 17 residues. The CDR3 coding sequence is TGTGCCAGCAGCGTGGGCCCTAGCGGGAAAAGCTCCTACGAGCAGTACTTC. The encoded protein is CASSVGPSGKSSYEQYF.

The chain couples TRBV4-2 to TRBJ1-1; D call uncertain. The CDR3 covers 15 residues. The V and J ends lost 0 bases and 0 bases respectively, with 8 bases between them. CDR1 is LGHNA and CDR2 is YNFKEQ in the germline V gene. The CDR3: CASSQEPTMNTEAFF. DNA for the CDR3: TGTGCCAGCAGCCAAGAACCCACCATGAACACTGAAGCTTTCTTT.

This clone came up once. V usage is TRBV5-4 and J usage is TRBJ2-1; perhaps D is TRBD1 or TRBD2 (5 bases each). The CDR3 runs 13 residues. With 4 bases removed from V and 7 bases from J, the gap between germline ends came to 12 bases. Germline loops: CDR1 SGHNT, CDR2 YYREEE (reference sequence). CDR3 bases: TGTGCCAGCAGCCGAGTGGGGGAGAATGAGCAGTTCTTC. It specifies CASSRVGENEQFF.

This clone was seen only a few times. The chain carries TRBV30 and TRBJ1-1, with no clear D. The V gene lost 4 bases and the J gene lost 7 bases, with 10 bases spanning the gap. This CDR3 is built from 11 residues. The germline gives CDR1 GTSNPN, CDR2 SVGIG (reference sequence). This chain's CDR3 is CAWNRRGEAFF. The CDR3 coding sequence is TGTGCCTGGAACCGACGGGGTGAAGCTTTCTTT.

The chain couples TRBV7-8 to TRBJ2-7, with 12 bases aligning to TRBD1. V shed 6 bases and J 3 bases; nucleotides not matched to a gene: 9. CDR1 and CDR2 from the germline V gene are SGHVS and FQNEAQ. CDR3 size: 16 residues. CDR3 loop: CASSQQGDRGRYEQYF. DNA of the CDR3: TGTGCCAGCAGTCAACAGGGGGACAGGGGGCGCTACGAGCAGTACTTC. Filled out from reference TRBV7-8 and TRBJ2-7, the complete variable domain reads GAGVSQSPRYKVAKRGQDVALRCDPISGHVSLFWYQQALGQGPEFLTYFQNEAQLDKSGLPSDRFFAERPEGSVSTLKIQRTQQEDSAVYLCASSQQGDRGRYEQYFGPGTRLTVT.

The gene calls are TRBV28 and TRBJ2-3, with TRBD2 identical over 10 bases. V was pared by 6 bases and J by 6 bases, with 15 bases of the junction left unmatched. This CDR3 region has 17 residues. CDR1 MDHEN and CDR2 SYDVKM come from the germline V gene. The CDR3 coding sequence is TGTGCCAGCAGCCTGACTGAGGCTAGCGGGAGTAGGGATACGCAGTATTTT. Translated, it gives CASSLTEASGSRDTQYF.

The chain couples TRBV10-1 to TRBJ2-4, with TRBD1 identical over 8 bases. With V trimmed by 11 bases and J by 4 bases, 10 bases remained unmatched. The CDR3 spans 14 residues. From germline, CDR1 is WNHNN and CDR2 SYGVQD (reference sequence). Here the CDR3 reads CAGLGQEGKNIQYF. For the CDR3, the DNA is TGCGCCGGCTTGGGACAGGAGGGGAAAAACATTCAGTACTTC.

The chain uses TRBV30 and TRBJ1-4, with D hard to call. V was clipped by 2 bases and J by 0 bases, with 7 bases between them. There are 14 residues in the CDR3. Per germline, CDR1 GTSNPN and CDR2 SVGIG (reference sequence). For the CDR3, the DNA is TGTGCCTGGAGTACCGGGACAACTAATGAAAAACTGTTTTTT. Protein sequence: CAWSTGTTNEKLFF.

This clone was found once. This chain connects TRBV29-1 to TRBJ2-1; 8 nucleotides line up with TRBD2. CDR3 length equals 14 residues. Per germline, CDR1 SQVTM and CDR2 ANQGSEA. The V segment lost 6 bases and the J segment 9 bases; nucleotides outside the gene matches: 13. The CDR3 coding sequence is TGCAGCGTGGGGGGGAGCGGGAGAAGCGGTGAGCAGTTCTTC. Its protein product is CSVGGSGRSGEQFF.

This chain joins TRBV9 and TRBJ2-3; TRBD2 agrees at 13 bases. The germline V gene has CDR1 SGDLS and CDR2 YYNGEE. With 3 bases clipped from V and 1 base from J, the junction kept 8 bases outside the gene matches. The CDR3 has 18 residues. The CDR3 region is CASSDSGLAGWGTDTQYF. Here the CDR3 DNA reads TGTGCCAGCAGCGACTCGGGACTAGCGGGATGGGGCACAGATACGCAGTATTTT.

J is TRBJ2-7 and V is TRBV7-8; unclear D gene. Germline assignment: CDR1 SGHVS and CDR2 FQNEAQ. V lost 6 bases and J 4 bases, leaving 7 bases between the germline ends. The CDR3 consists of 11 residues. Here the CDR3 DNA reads TGTGCCAGCAGATCTCTATACGAGCAGTACTTC. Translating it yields CASRSLYEQYF.

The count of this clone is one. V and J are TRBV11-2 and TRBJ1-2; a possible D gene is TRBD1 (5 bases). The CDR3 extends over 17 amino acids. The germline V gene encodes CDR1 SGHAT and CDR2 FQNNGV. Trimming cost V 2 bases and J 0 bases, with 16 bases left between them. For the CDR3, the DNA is TGTGCCAGCAGCTTACAGTCAAATGGGGGAGCTAACTATGGCTACACCTTC. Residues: CASSLQSNGGANYGYTF.

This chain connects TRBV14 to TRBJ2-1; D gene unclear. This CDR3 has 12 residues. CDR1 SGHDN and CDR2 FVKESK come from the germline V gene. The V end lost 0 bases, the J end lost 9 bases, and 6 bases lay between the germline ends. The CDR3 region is CASSQDRGEQFF. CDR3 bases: TGTGCCAGCAGCCAAGATCGCGGTGAGCAGTTCTTC.

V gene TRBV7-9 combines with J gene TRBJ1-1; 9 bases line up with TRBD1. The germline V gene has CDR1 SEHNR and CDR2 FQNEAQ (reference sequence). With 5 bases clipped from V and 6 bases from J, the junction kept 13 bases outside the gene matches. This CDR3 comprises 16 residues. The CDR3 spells CASSPGTGSSLAEAFF. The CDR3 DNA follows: TGTGCCAGCAGCCCCGGGACAGGGTCGAGTTTGGCTGAAGCTTTCTTT.

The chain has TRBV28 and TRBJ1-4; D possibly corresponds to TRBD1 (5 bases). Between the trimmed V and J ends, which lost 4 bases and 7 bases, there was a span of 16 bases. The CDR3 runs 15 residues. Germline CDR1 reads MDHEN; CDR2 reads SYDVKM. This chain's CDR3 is CASSSGGTRREKLFF. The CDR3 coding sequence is TGTGCCAGCAGTTCGGGAGGGACGAGACGTGAAAAACTGTTTTTT.

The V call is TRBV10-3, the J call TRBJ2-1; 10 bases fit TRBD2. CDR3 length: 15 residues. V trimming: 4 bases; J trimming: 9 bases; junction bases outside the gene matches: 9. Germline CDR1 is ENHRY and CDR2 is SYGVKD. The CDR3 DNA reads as TGTGCCATCAGTGGAACTAGCGGGACCCGGAGTGAGCAGTTCTTC. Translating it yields CAISGTSGTRSEQFF.

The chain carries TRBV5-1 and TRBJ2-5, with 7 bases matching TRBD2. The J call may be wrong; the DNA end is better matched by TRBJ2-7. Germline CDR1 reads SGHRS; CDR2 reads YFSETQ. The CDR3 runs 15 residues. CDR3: CASSSLSGDSYEQYF. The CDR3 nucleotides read TGCGCCAGCAGCTCCCTAAGCGGGGATTCCTACGAGCAGTACTTC.

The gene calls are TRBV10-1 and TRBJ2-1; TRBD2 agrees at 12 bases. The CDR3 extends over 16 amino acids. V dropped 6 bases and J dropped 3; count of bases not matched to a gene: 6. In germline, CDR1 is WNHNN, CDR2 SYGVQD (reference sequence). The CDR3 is CASSNKTSGSYNEQFF. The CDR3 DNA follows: TGCGCCAGCAGCAATAAGACTAGCGGGAGCTACAATGAGCAGTTCTTC.

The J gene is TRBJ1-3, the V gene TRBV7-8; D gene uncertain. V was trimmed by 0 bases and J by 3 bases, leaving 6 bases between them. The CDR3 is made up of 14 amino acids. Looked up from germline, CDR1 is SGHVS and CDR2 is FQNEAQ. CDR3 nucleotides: TGTGCCAGCAGCTTAGCGATTGTTGGAAACACCATATATTTT. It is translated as CASSLAIVGNTIYF. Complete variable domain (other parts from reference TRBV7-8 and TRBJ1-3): GAGVSQSPRYKVAKRGQDVALRCDPISGHVSLFWYQQALGQGPEFLTYFQNEAQLDKSGLPSDRFFAERPEGSVSTLKIQRTQQEDSAVYLCASSLAIVGNTIYFGEGSWLTVV.

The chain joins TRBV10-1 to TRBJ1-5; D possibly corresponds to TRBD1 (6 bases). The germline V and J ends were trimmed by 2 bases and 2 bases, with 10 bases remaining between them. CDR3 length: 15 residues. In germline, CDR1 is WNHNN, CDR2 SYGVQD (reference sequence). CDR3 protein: CASSERPGGNQPQHF. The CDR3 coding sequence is TGCGCCAGCAGTGAGAGGCCAGGGGGCAATCAGCCCCAGCATTTT.

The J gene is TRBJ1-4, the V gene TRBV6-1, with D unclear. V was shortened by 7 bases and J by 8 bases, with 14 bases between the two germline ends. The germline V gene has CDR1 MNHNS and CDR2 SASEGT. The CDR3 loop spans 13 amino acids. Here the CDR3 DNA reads TGTGCCAGCACCCCCAGGATCCGAGAAAAACTGTTTTTT. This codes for CASTPRIREKLFF.

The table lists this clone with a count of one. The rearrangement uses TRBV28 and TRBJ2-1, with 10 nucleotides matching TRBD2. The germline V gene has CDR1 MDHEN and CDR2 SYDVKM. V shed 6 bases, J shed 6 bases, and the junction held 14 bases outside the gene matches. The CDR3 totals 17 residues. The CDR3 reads CASRLYPRTSGFNEQFF. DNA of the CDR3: TGTGCCAGCAGACTTTACCCCCGGACTAGCGGTTTCAATGAGCAGTTCTTC.

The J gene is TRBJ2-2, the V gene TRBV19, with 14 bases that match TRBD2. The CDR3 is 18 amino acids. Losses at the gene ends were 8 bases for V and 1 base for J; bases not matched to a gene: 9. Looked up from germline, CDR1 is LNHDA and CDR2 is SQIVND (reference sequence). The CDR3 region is CASALGGLAGENTGELFF. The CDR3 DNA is TGTGCCAGTGCCCTTGGGGGACTAGCGGGAGAGAACACCGGGGAGCTGTTTTTT.

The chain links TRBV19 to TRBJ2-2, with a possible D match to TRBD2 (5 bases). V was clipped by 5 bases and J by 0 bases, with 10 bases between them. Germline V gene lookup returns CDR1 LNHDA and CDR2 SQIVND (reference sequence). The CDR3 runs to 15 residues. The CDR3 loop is CASSFRETNTGELFF. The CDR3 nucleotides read TGTGCCAGTAGTTTCCGGGAAACGAACACCGGGGAGCTGTTTTTT.

As DNA, the CDR3 is TGTGCCAGCAGCACACAAACAGCTAACACTGAAGCTTTCTTT. It translates to CASSTQTANTEAFF. The chain is built from TRBV7-9 and TRBJ1-1, with D hard to call. CDR1 is SEHNR, CDR2 FQNEAQ, per germline (reference sequence). V was trimmed by 5 bases and J by 2 bases, leaving 12 bases between them. The CDR3 length is 14 residues.

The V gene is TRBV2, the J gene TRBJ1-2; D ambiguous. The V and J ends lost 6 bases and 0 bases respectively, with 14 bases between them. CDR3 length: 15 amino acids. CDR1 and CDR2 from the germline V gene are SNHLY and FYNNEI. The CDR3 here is CASSPSTGTNYGYTF. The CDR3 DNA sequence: TGTGCCAGCAGCCCTTCGACGGGGACTAACTATGGCTACACCTTC.